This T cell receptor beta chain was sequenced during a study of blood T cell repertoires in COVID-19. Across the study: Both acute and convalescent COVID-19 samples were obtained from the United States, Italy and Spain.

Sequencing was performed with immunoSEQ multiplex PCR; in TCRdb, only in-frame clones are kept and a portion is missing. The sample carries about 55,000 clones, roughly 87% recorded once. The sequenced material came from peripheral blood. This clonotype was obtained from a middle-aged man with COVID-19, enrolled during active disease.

The CDR3 DNA sequence: TGTGCCTGGATCTTTACAGGGGGTCGGAACACTGAAGCTTTCTTT. As protein: CAWIFTGGRNTEAFF. The chain recombines TRBV30 with TRBJ1-1; 8 bases fit TRBD1. The CDR3 spans 15 residues. The ends lost 4 bases at V and 1 base at J; junction bases unmatched: 8. Per germline, CDR1 GTSNPN and CDR2 SVGIG (reference sequence). The complete variable domain, with remaining parts taken from reference TRBV30 and TRBJ1-1, reads SQTIHQWPATLVQPVGSPLSLECTVEGTSNPNLYWYRQAAGRGLQLLFYSVGIGQISSEVPQNLSASRPQDRQFILSSKKLLLSDSGFYLCAWIFTGGRNTEAFFGQGTRLTVV.